Presented here are 9 T cell receptor beta chains from one specimen sequenced in a study of shared clonotypes between healthy human individuals. Using immunoSEQ multiplex PCR, the repertoire was profiled, and TCRdb retains in-frame clones only, with some absent. This sample has about 580,000 clones, with 95% to 98% found just once. Naive CD8 cells lacked CD45RO, underwent positive selection for CCR7 and left out terminally differentiated effector memory CD45RA+ cells. Sequencing was done on a sample of naive CD8+ T cells sorted from blood. The receptor set was obtained from a man aged 25 to 40 in good health.

The chain has TRBV4-3 and TRBJ2-7, with 12 positions matching TRBD2. The CDR3 totals 18 residues. Germline V gives CDR1 LGHNA, CDR2 YSLEER. With V trimmed by 4 bases and J by 2 bases, 12 bases remained unmatched. The CDR3 sequence: CASSPSRTSGMSPYEQYF. CDR3 sequence (DNA): TGCGCCAGCAGCCCGTCGCGGACTAGCGGGATGTCCCCCTACGAGCAGTACTTC.

This clone was seen only once. The CDR3 DNA reads TGTGCCAGCAGCTTCGAGGGTGGCGGGGAGCTGTTTTTT. It codes for CASSFEGGGELFF. This rearrangement joins TRBV7-9 to TRBJ2-2, with D maybe TRBD2 (5 bases). The CDR3 loop spans 13 amino acids. The V end lost 3 bases, the J end lost 7 bases, and 9 bases lay between the germline ends. Germline V gene lookup returns CDR1 SEHNR and CDR2 FQNEAQ (reference sequence).

V is TRBV9 and J is TRBJ1-5, with a weak D call TRBD1 (6 bases). The CDR3 length is 15 residues. Trimming removed 0 bases at V and 4 bases at J, with 11 bases between. Looked up from germline, CDR1 is SGDLS and CDR2 is YYNGEE. The CDR3 reads CASSVGGGPNQPQHF. CDR3 nucleotide sequence: TGTGCCAGCAGCGTAGGTGGGGGGCCTAATCAGCCCCAGCATTTT.

The rearrangement uses TRBV10-3 and TRBJ2-7; 12 bases line up with TRBD2. V gave up 0 bases and J gave up 3 bases; unmatched junction bases: 12. The CDR3 extends over 19 amino acids. The germline gives CDR1 ENHRY, CDR2 SYGVKD. DNA for the CDR3: TGTGCCATCAGTGAGTCCTTTACTAGCGGGAGGCCGGGGCTCTACGAGCAGTACTTC. The encoded protein is CAISESFTSGRPGLYEQYF.

In its sample, this clone was seen a few times. The V and J genes are TRBV5-6 and TRBJ2-1, with D tentatively TRBD2 (5 bases). This CDR3 has 15 amino acids. CDR1 is SGHDT and CDR2 is YYEEEE in the germline V gene. The V end was cut by 4 bases, the J end by 6 bases, with 17 bases between. This CDR3 reads CASSDLVGVSNEQFF. The CDR3 coding sequence is TGTGCCAGCAGCGATCTTGTGGGAGTTAGCAATGAGCAGTTCTTC. Variable domain in full (rest from reference TRBV5-6 and TRBJ2-1): DAGVTQSPTHLIKTRGQQVTLRCSPKSGHDTVSWYQQALGQGPQFIFQYYEEEERQRGNFPDRFSGHQFPNYSSELNVNALLLGDSALYLCASSDLVGVSNEQFFGPGTRLTVL.

The chain has TRBV2 and TRBJ2-3, with 13 nucleotides matching TRBD2. The CDR3 has 17 residues. Unmatched junction bases numbered 5, after V lost 2 bases and J lost 3 bases. From germline, CDR1 is SNHLY and CDR2 FYNNEI. The DNA of the CDR3 is TGTGCCAGCAGTGAACCACTAGCGGGAGGGGATACAGATACGCAGTATTTT. The encoded protein is CASSEPLAGGDTDTQYF.

The rearrangement uses TRBV5-4 and TRBJ2-2, with a weak D call TRBD2 (6 bases). The V end lost 4 bases, the J end lost 3 bases, and 16 bases lay between the germline ends. This CDR3 is 16 amino acids long. Germline-derived CDR1 and CDR2 are SGHNT and YYREEE (reference sequence). For the CDR3, the DNA is TGTGCCAGCAGCGACTCCGGGACTTCCTACACCGGGGAGCTGTTTTTT. Its protein is CASSDSGTSYTGELFF.

The gene calls are TRBV7-9 and TRBJ1-4; D may be TRBD1 (6 bases). Deletions cut 5 bases from V and 8 bases from J, with 21 bases between. This CDR3 is built from 16 residues. The germline gives CDR1 SEHNR, CDR2 FQNEAQ (reference sequence). CDR3: CASSRSRGRYDEKLFF. Written as DNA, the CDR3 is TGTGCCAGCAGCCGTTCTAGGGGGAGATATGACGAAAAACTGTTTTTT. The complete variable domain, with remaining parts taken from reference TRBV7-9 and TRBJ1-4, reads DTGVSQNPRHKITKRGQNVTFRCDPISEHNRLYWYRQTLGQGPEFLTYFQNEAQLEKSRLLSDRFSAERPKGSFSTLEIQRTEQGDSAMYLCASSRSRGRYDEKLFFGSGTQLSVL.

The genes are TRBV4-3 and TRBJ1-2, with a tentative D call TRBD1 (5 bases). CDR3 size: 13 residues. V shed 1 base and J shed 5 bases, with 8 bases lying between them. Germline CDR1 and CDR2: LGHNA and YSLEER. In DNA, the CDR3 is TGCGCCAGCAGCCAAGCTACAGGATATGGCTACACCTTC. Amino acid sequence: CASSQATGYGYTF.